These 18 T cell receptor beta chains originate from one sample sequenced in a study of CD8 T cells in ankylosing spondylitis. TCRdb redid the calling of the 5' RACE reads with MiXCR, one entry per CDR3 protein. The table includes approximately 260,000 distinct CDR3 sequences, 18% detected once. Sequenced material: blood, either unsorted or a sorted T cell fraction (not recorded which). Receptors were obtained from a male donor with ankylosing spondylitis or in good health (not recorded which).

In this sample, this clonotype turned up many times. Here the CDR3 DNA reads TGTGCCAGCAGTTACCCGGGGACCGCGAACACCGGGGAGCTGTTTTTT. As protein: CASSYPGTANTGELFF. The chain is built from TRBV6-2 or TRBV6-3 and TRBJ2-2; D may correspond to TRBD1 or TRBD2 (5 bases each). Deletions cut 2 bases from V and 0 bases from J, with 10 bases between. CDR1 is MNHEY, CDR2 SVGEGT, per germline. There are 16 residues in the CDR3.

This clonotype was counted between two and nine times. The J gene is TRBJ2-7, the V gene TRBV9, with D maybe TRBD2 (7 bases). Germline-derived CDR1 and CDR2 are SGDLS and YYNGEE. This CDR3 is 13 amino acids long. Trimming stripped 2 bases from V and 2 bases from J, with 8 bases between. This chain's CDR3 is CASSVGGPYEQYF. CDR3 bases: TGTGCCAGCAGCGTGGGGGGGCCCTACGAGCAGTACTTC.

This clonotype has ten or more counts. The chain couples TRBV29-1 to TRBJ1-3; possibly TRBD1 for D (6 bases). The germline V gene encodes CDR1 SQVTM and CDR2 ANQGSEA. V lost 0 bases and J lost 0, with 12 bases in between. The CDR3 contains 16 residues. The CDR3 is CSVEDGGSRSGNTIYF. The DNA of the CDR3 is TGCAGCGTTGAAGATGGGGGCTCCCGCTCTGGAAACACCATATATTTT.

V gene TRBV12-5 combines with J gene TRBJ2-2, with 13 bases that match TRBD2. Germline V gives CDR1 LGHNT, CDR2 FRNRAP. This CDR3 has 16 residues. The ends lost 6 bases at V and 5 bases at J; junction bases unmatched: 6. CDR3 nucleotide sequence: TGTGCTAGTGGGACCGGGACTAGCGGGACGACCGGGGAGCTGTTTTTT. Amino acids: CASGTGTSGTTGELFF. Full variable domain (outside the CDR3, taken from reference TRBV12-5 and TRBJ2-2): DARVTQTPRHKVTEMGQEVTMRCQPILGHNTVFWYRQTMMQGLELLAYFRNRAPLDDSGMPKDRFSAEMPDATLATLKIQPSEPRDSAVYFCASGTGTSGTTGELFFGEGSRLTVL.

The J gene is TRBJ2-5, the V gene TRBV7-9, with D perhaps given as TRBD1 or TRBD2 (5 bases each). CDR1 and CDR2 from the germline V gene are SEHNR and FQNEAQ (reference sequence). V dropped 5 bases and J dropped 6 bases, with 22 bases sitting between them. The CDR3 extends over 16 amino acids. The DNA for the CDR3 is TGTGCCAGCAGCCCCCCACGAGGGACGGTCCGGAAGACCCAGTACTTC. It is translated as CASSPPRGTVRKTQYF.

The chain has TRBV28 and TRBJ2-3, with TRBD1 identical over 10 bases. This CDR3 comprises 15 residues. The germline V gene has CDR1 MDHEN and CDR2 SYDVKM. V shed 5 bases, J shed 3 bases, and the junction held 5 bases outside the gene matches. In DNA form, the CDR3 reads TGTGCCAGCAGTAGGGGACAGGGGTGGACAGATACGCAGTATTTT. This encodes CASSRGQGWTDTQYF.

This clonotype was seen a handful of times. The rearrangement joins TRBV4-1 to TRBJ2-7; perhaps TRBD2 as D (6 bases). CDR1 is MGHRA and CDR2 is YSYEKL in the germline V gene. The CDR3 is made up of 15 amino acids. V was pared by 0 bases and J by 3 bases, with 12 bases between. CDR3 loop: CASSQDRDLNYEQYF. For the CDR3, the DNA is TGCGCCAGCAGCCAAGATCGGGACTTAAACTACGAGCAGTACTTC.

The chain couples TRBV29-1 to TRBJ2-5; D gene ambiguous. This CDR3 has 12 residues. Germline-derived CDR1 and CDR2 are SQVTM and ANQGSEA. V lost 5 bases to trimming and J lost 5 bases, with 12 bases between them. Here the CDR3 DNA reads TGCAGCGTTCCCTCCGTGGCGGAGACCCAGTACTTC. Amino acid sequence: CSVPSVAETQYF.

This sequence joins TRBV12-3 or TRBV12-4 and TRBJ2-5; D is perhaps TRBD1 (8 bases). The CDR3 is made up of 14 amino acids. V was cut by 6 bases and J by 3 bases, with 14 bases left in between. As DNA, the CDR3 is TGTGCCAGCAGGGGCACAGGGGGGGAAGAGACCCAGTACTTC. Its translation is CASRGTGGEETQYF.

This clonotype has only one observation. The chain links TRBV6-1 to TRBJ2-7; the match to TRBD2 covers 8 bases. This CDR3 contains 14 residues. After removal of 5 bases from V and 10 bases from J, the junction contained 13 bases not matched to a gene. Per the germline V gene, CDR1 is MNHNS and CDR2 is SASEGT. The CDR3 region has the DNA TGTGCCAGCAGTCCGGCTAGCGGGTTAGGGGACCAGTACTTC. The encoded protein is CASSPASGLGDQYF.

This clonotype has just one count. The chain employs TRBV9 and TRBJ1-4; D gene ambiguous. V was clipped by 0 bases and J by 3 bases, with 9 bases between them. Germline lookup yields CDR1 SGDLS and CDR2 YYNGEE. The CDR3 is 15 residues long. CDR3: CASSVEGAANEKLFF. The CDR3 DNA sequence: TGTGCCAGCAGCGTAGAGGGTGCGGCTAATGAAAAACTGTTTTTT.

The rearrangement uses TRBV6-5 and TRBJ2-5, with D possibly matching TRBD1 (5 bases). CDR1 and CDR2 from the germline V gene are MNHEY and SVGAGI. CDR3 length: 16 amino acids. The V and J ends lost 3 bases and 0 bases respectively, with 14 bases between them. CDR3 sequence (DNA): TGTGCCAGCAGTTATTCCCCGGTGGACAACCAAGAGACCCAGTACTTC. Amino acids: CASSYSPVDNQETQYF.

V usage is TRBV7-3 and J usage is TRBJ2-1; 7 bases map to TRBD1. This CDR3 comprises 17 residues. The V and J ends lost 1 base and 2 bases, in that order; junction bases with no gene match: 8. Germline V gene sequence: CDR1 SGHTA, CDR2 FQGTGA. CDR3 in DNA: TGTGCCAGCAGCTTAAGGGGCCGGGACAGTACCTACAATGAGCAGTTCTTC. This gives the protein CASSLRGRDSTYNEQFF.

This chain uses TRBV5-1 with TRBJ1-2; maybe TRBD1 (5 bases). Trimming cost V 4 bases and J 4 bases, with 20 bases left between them. This CDR3 is built from 16 residues. Germline V gene data show CDR1 as SGHRS and CDR2 as YFSETQ. The CDR3 nucleotides are TGCGCCAGCAGCACTCCCACCCAAGACAGTGTCTATGGCTACACCTTC. Protein product: CASSTPTQDSVYGYTF.

This clonotype was picked up a small number of times. The chain couples TRBV28 to TRBJ2-3; 10 nucleotides agree with TRBD2. This CDR3 is built from 16 residues. V was clipped by 6 bases and J by 4 bases; unmatched bases: 10. Germline V gives CDR1 MDHEN, CDR2 SYDVKM. The CDR3 here is CASRFLAGDKADTQYF. CDR3 in DNA: TGTGCCAGCAGATTCCTAGCGGGAGACAAGGCAGATACGCAGTATTTT.

This clonotype was detected ten times or more. V gene TRBV29-1 combines with J gene TRBJ2-3, with 10 bases identical to TRBD2. The CDR3 has 16 amino acids. The trim removed 3 bases at V and 1 base at J, leaving 7 bases unmatched. Per germline, CDR1 SQVTM and CDR2 ANQGSEA. DNA of the CDR3: TGCAGCGTTGAGCCGGGGCTAGCGGGGGGCACAGATACGCAGTATTTT. It codes for CSVEPGLAGGTDTQYF.

V and J are TRBV28 and TRBJ2-1, with D possibly being TRBD2 (5 bases). The CDR3 runs 14 residues. V lost 2 bases and J lost 5, with 10 bases in between. Germline values: CDR1 MDHEN, CDR2 SYDVKM. CDR3 residues: CASSLMVGDNEQFF. CDR3 sequence (DNA): TGTGCCAGCAGTTTAATGGTCGGGGACAATGAGCAGTTCTTC.

Only a few counts were recorded for this clonotype. The V gene is TRBV12-3 or TRBV12-4, the J gene TRBJ2-4, with a possible D match to TRBD2 (5 bases). The CDR3 has 16 residues. The ends were cut back, 7 bases at V and 0 bases at J, with 16 bases in the middle. The DNA for the CDR3 is TGTGCCAGCACCATAGCGACCCAAGGAGCCAAAAACATTCAGTACTTC. Translation gives CASTIATQGAKNIQYF.